The rows below give T cell receptor beta chains drawn from one sample of a study of metastatic and nonmetastatic thyroid tumors. TCRdb re-analyzed the PCR reads through MiXCR. The table includes about 93,000 clones, more than 9.5% detected once. The sequencing sample was made of blood. These TCRs come from a female donor with papillary thyroid cancer or a benign thyroid nodule (not recorded which). Some clones in this sample may be carry-over from other donors' samples. Each CDR3 is given with its conserved first and last residue. D genes are given only for firm matches. Where a row states a size, it is once, few, many or the class of an expanded clone; other rows omit it.

d_call,j_call,v_call,clone_size,cdr3_nt,cdr3_aa
-,TRBJ1-4,TRBV4-3,many,TGCGCCAGCAGCCAGCTTATGCAACCCGAAAAACTGTTTTTT,CASSQLMQPEKLFF
-,TRBJ1-2,TRBV28,many,TGTGCCAGCAGTTTACGTCAGGGTGGTGGCTACACCTTC,CASSLRQGGGYTF
-,TRBJ2-7,TRBV10-1,few,TGCGCCAGCAGTGAGAGGGGCGGGGCCAAGTACTTC,CASSERGGAKYF
-,TRBJ2-5,TRBV7-2,many,TGTGCCAGCAGCTTAGTCGGAACCAGGGAGACCCAGTACTTC,CASSLVGTRETQYF
-,TRBJ1-1,TRBV28,few,TGTGCCAGCAGGACCCCCGGGACTGTGAACACTGAAGCTTTCTTT,CASRTPGTVNTEAFF
-,TRBJ2-2,TRBV20-1,-,TGCAGTGCTTCGGATAGCTTCTGCACCGGGGAGCTGTTTTTT,CSASDSFCTGELFF
-,TRBJ1-1,TRBV30,many,TGTGCCTGGAGCCCCGGGGCCCCCACTGAAGCTTTCTTT,CAWSPGAPTEAFF
-,TRBJ2-7,TRBV3-1,few,TGTGCCAGCAGCCAAAGGATTGTGGGAGACTCCTACGAGCAGTACTTC,CASSQRIVGDSYEQYF
-,TRBJ1-3,TRBV3-1,many,TGTGCCAGCAGCCAAGAGCGGGGGCTGGGAAACACCATATATTTT,CASSQERGLGNTIYF
-,TRBJ1-6,TRBV4-3,many,TGCGCCAGCAGCCAGGCCATAGGAGGGGTAGGGTCACCCCTCCACTTT,CASSQAIGGVGSPLHF
-,TRBJ2-1,TRBV5-4,-,TGTGCCAGCAGCTCCCTTTTGAAGGGGAAAAGAATATTCTTC,CASSSLLKGKRIFF
-,TRBJ2-7,TRBV6-1,many,TGTGCCAGCAGTGAAGCGAGGACAAGGTCATCGTACGAGCAGTACTTC,CASSEARTRSSYEQYF
-,TRBJ2-7,TRBV19,-,TGTGCCATTAGTATAGCCGGGACATATCACTACGAGCAGTACTTC,CAISIAGTYHYEQYF
-,TRBJ1-1,TRBV5-5,many,TGTGCCAGCAGCTTGAGGGTACCCATGAACACTGAAGCTTTCTTT,CASSLRVPMNTEAFF
-,TRBJ2-1,TRBV5-5,many,TGTGCCAGCAGCTTTGACAGGAGCTCCTACAATGAGCAGTTCTTC,CASSFDRSSYNEQFF
-,TRBJ1-2,TRBV2,-,TGTGCCAGCAGTGAAGCGCGCGGTCATGGCTACACCTTC,CASSEARGHGYTF
TRBD1,TRBJ2-7,TRBV28,few,TGTGCCAGCAGCTTAGATTGGACAGGGGACGAGCAGTACTTC,CASSLDWTGDEQYF
TRBD1,TRBJ2-7,TRBV2,many,TGTGCCAGCAGTGAGGGACAGGGGATCCGCGAGCAGTACTTC,CASSEGQGIREQYF
-,TRBJ1-6,TRBV9,many,TGTGCCAGCTCTCCGGGCAGGACCTATAATTCACCCCTCCACTTT,CASSPGRTYNSPLHF
-,TRBJ2-3,TRBV28,many,TGTGCCAGCAGTTTCCCCGGGGTGGATACGCAGTATTTT,CASSFPGVDTQYF
-,TRBJ1-4,TRBV5-1,-,TGCGCCAGCAGCTTGGCCCCCCCAGGTTCTGGGGAAAAACTGTTTTTT,CASSLAPPGSGEKLFF
-,TRBJ1-1,TRBV12-3/TRBV12-4,many,TGTGCCAGCAGACAATCAGGGGTTGGGACTGAAGCTTTCTTT,CASRQSGVGTEAFF
TRBD2,TRBJ2-2,TRBV6-1,many,TGTGCCAGCAGTGATCGCATGCTAGCGGGAAAGGTATTCCCTTTGGCCGGGGAGCTGTTTTTT,CASSDRMLAGKVFPLAGELFF
TRBD2,TRBJ2-7,TRBV5-6,many,TGTGCCAGCAGCTTGGGTAGCGGGAGAGGGTACGAGCAGTACTTC,CASSLGSGRGYEQYF
TRBD2,TRBJ2-5,TRBV5-1,-,TGCGCCAGCTGCCCGGTCGGACTAGCGGGAGGAGAGACCCAGTACTTC,CASCPVGLAGGETQYF
TRBD1,TRBJ1-1,TRBV2,many,TGTGCCAGCAGAATATCCGGGACAGGGGGCAGGATTTGGGCTTTCTTT,CASRISGTGGRIWAFF
-,TRBJ1-6,TRBV6-4,many,TGTGCCAGCAGTGATGCTACACCCCTCCACTTT,CASSDATPLHF
-,TRBJ2-7,TRBV18,many,TGTGCCAGCTCACCTGGGTTACCCCGGAGGTCCTACGAGCAGTACTTC,CASSPGLPRRSYEQYF
TRBD2,TRBJ2-1,TRBV7-3,many,TGTGCCAGCAGCTTAACGGGGTTAGCGGGAGTCAATGAGCAGTTCTTC,CASSLTGLAGVNEQFF
TRBD1,TRBJ1-2,TRBV28,few,TGTGCCAGCAGCGCAGAGGACAGGCCCAATAACTATGGCTACACCTTC,CASSAEDRPNNYGYTF
TRBD1,TRBJ2-7,TRBV20-1,many,TGCAGTGCTTCCGGGACAGGGCGCGGGATAACCTACGAGCAGTACTTC,CSASGTGRGITYEQYF
-,TRBJ2-1,TRBV6-2/TRBV6-3,many,TGTGCCAGCAGGACGGGCCATGAGCAGTTCTTC,CASRTGHEQFF
TRBD1,TRBJ2-7,TRBV12-3/TRBV12-4,many,TGTGCCAGCAGTTTGACAGGGAGCTCCTACGAGCAGTACTTC,CASSLTGSSYEQYF
-,TRBJ2-1,TRBV6-1,many,TGTGCCAGCAGTACCCGGGACCACGGGGAGCAGTTCTTC,CASSTRDHGEQFF
TRBD2,TRBJ2-3,TRBV20-1,many,TGCAGTGCTAGAGACATTAGCGGGAGCACAGATACGCAGTATTTT,CSARDISGSTDTQYF
-,TRBJ2-1,TRBV9,many,TGTGCCAGCAGCGTAACGACCGGGGCTAGCGTTATCCACAATGAGCAGTTCTTC,CASSVTTGASVIHNEQFF
-,TRBJ2-6,TRBV30,-,TGTGCCTGGACCCCCCCGGGGGCGGAGGGCTCTGGGGCCAACGTCCTGACTTTC,CAWTPPGAEGSGANVLTF
-,TRBJ1-4,TRBV15,many,TGTGCCACCAGCAGAGATTACCAGGGCGTTTTGTTTTTT,CATSRDYQGVLFF
-,TRBJ2-1,TRBV5-1,-,TGCGCCAGCAGCTTTCTCGACCCGTCGTACAATGAGCAGTTCTTC,CASSFLDPSYNEQFF
-,TRBJ2-1,TRBV28,many,TGTGCCAGCAGCCCGGCGGACTCCTACAATGAGCAGTTCTTC,CASSPADSYNEQFF
-,TRBJ2-6,TRBV11-1,many,TGTGCCAGCAGCTTAGGGGGAGGAGCTGGGGCCAACGTCCTGACTTTC,CASSLGGGAGANVLTF
-,TRBJ1-5,TRBV20-1,-,TGCAGTTTCCCAGCCGTGTTGCAGGGTTACGGCAATCAGCCCCAGCATTTT,CSFPAVLQGYGNQPQHF
-,TRBJ1-1,TRBV30,many,TGTGCCTATCTGGGCAGGGACTCTTCCACTGAAGCTTTCTTT,CAYLGRDSSTEAFF
TRBD1,TRBJ1-5,TRBV19,many,TGTGCCAGTAGGGGGGACAGTAGCAATCAGCCCCAGCATTTT,CASRGDSSNQPQHF
TRBD2,TRBJ2-1,TRBV20-1,many,TGCAGTGCTAGGGGGACTAGCGGGAGGGCCGGGTATGGTGAGCAGTTCTTC,CSARGTSGRAGYGEQFF
TRBD1,TRBJ2-2,TRBV10-3,many,TGTGCCATCAGTGAATTTACAGGGGAGACCGGGGAGCTGTTTTTT,CAISEFTGETGELFF
-,TRBJ1-2,TRBV25-1,many,TGTGCCAGCAGTGAACAGGGCTCTGGCTACACCTTC,CASSEQGSGYTF
TRBD2,TRBJ2-2,TRBV30,many,TGTGCCTGGAATGGACTAGCGGGGGGCGGGGAGCTGTTTTTT,CAWNGLAGGGELFF